This TCR beta chain was sequenced for a study of T cell responses to AZD1222 COVID-19 vaccine (dated by TCRdb to about 2021). About the study as a whole: AZD1222 recipients given second doses at about 4 weeks or at about 12 weeks were pooled, since spike-specific TCR depth and breadth were not found to differ between the two schedules. Trial participants were enrolled by age into 18-55, 56-69 and 70-plus year subgroups, with around 150, 28 and 57 TCR-sequenced participants respectively. TCR sequencing covered some 240 trial participants: 200 to 220 given two doses of AZD1222 and 26 given two doses of MenACWY control vaccine.

What the research found in general, with its limitations: Because no day 14 peak-response samples were available, repertoires were characterized only after the peak T cell response. After two AZD1222 doses, both the breadth and the depth of spike-specific TCRs were significantly higher than at day 0 and than in MenACWY recipients. Nearly half of unique spike-specific TCRs reportedly recognized epitopes outside regions mutated in the B.1.351 and B.1.1.7 variants. The 56-69-year group was small, and its depth increase did not reach significance, likely because of low power. CD4 TCRs associated with the vaccine covered the entire spike protein, and the dominant responses were in regions 160-218 and 743-854. Conclusions about previously exposed vaccinees are limited because only six or seven AZD1222 recipients were SARS-CoV-2 seropositive at baseline. Most participants were white British and females outnumbered males, and the authors suggested that clonal diversity may have been underestimated.

The time point label for this specimen denotes: baseline before first vaccination. Vaccinee samples were obtained from the UK trials COV001 and COV002, which included a single-blind randomized controlled phase 2/3 trial of AZD1222 (ChAdOx1 nCoV-19) in healthy adults. For TCRbeta chain sequencing, PBMC samples from trial participants were taken at day 0 and at day 28 after the second dose. Sequences MGHDK (CDR1) and SYGVNS (CDR2) are obtained from the germline V gene. Relative to germline, V is missing 2 bases and J is missing 8 bases, with 15 bases of the junction outside any gene match. There are 17 amino acids in the CDR3, from cysteine to phenylalanine inclusive. This entry keeps only the CDR3 DNA: 51 bases, framed from base 1. The CDR3 regions of human TCRbeta chains were subjected to immunosequencing. In the source study's methods: Repertoire TCRs were matched against a reference library of SARS-CoV-2-specific TCRs generated with the MIRA antigen-specificity platform. Breadth was defined as the fraction of unique TCRs that were SARS-CoV-2-associated, and depth was defined as the fraction of total T cells that were SARS-CoV-2-associated. Using the MIRA data, each spike-specific TCR was assigned both to the spike region to which the TCR was reactive and to a CD4 or CD8 class. Log10-transformed breadth and depth values were compared by one-way ANOVA with Sidak's multiple comparisons tests. The clones in this table, taken by TCRdb from immuneACCESS, are in-frame only. Not every clone is retained; where verified, under half of the shortfall comes from an unresolved V gene, and the cause of the rest is unknown. V and J calls and clone size are as listed in that table; D and trimming were resolved from the DNA. This sample gives 90,000 to 150,000 clones in total; less than 95% of them show up just once. The ten largest clones capture about 5.3% of the sample.

Turning to this clone: The target of this receptor is not known. No much larger clonotype is one base removed from it; base qualities were not supplied.

The sequence came from an adult in good health. The sequence links TRBV25-1 to TRBJ1-2; TRBD1 lines up with 9 middle nucleotides. The sequences come from peripheral blood, collected on day 0 of AZD1222 vaccination. The CDR3: CASSEAGTGKTLRGYTF. The nucleotide sequence reads TGTGCCAGCAGTGAAGCGGGGACAGGGAAAACTTTGCGGGGCTACACCTTC.